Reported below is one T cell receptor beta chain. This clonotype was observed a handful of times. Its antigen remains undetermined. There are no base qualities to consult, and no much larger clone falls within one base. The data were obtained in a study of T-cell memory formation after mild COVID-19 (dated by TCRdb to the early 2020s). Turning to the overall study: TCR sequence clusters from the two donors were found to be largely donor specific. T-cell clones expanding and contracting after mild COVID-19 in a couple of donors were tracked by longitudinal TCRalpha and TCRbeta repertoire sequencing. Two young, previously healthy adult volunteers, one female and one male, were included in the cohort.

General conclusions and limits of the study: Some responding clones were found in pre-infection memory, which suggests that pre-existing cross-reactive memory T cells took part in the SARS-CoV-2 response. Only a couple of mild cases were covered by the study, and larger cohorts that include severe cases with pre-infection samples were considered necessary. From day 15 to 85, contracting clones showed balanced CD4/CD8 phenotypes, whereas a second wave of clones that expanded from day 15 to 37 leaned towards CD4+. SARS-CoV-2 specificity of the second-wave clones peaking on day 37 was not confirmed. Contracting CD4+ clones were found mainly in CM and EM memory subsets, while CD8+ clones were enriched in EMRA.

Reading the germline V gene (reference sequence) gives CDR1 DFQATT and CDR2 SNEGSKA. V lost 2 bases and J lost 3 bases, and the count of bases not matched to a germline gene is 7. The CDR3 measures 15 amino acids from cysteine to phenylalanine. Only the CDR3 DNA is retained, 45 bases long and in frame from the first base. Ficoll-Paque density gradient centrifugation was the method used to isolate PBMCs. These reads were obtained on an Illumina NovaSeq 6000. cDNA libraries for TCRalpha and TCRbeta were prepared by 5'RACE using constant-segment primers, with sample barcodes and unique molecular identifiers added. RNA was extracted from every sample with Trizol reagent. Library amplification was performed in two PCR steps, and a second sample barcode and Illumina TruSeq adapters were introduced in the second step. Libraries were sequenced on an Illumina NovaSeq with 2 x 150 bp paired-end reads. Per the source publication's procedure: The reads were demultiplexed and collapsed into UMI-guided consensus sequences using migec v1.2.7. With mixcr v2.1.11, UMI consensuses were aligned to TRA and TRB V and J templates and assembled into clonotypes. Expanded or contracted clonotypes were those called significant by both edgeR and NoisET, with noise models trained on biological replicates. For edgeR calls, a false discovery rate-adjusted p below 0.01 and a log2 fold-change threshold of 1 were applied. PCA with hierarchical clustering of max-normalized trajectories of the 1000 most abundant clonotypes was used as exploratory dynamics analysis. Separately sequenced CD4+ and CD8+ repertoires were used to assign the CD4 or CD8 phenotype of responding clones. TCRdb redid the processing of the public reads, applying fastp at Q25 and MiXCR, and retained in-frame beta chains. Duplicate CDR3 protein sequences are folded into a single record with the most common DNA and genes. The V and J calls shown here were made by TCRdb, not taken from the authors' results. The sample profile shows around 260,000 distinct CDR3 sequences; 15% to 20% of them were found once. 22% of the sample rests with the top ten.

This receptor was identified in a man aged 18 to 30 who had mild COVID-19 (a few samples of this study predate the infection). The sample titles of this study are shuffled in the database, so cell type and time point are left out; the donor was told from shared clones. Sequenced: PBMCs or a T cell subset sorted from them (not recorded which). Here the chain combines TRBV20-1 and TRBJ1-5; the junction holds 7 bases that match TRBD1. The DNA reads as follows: TGCAGTGCTAGACGCCCGGGACAGAACAATCAGCCCCAGCATTTT. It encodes CSARRPGQNNQPQHF.